The 26 T cell receptor beta chains listed next were all sequenced from one sample in a study of radiotherapy plus CTLA-4 blockade in lung cancer. Generated by immunoSEQ multiplex PCR, the TCRdb table keeps only in-frame clones and is missing some. This sample has 50,000 to 75,000 clones, with approximately 77% found just once. This material consisted of peripheral blood, taken from a patient treated with radiotherapy plus ipilimumab. The receptor source for this set is a human donor with non-small cell lung cancer who had a complete response to radiotherapy plus ipilimumab.

The rearrangement joins TRBV18 to TRBJ1-1; D gene unclear. V was cut by 1 base and J by 1 base, with 10 bases left in between. The CDR3 spans 15 residues. Germline V CDR1 and CDR2: KGHSH, LQKENI. The CDR3 coding sequence is TGTGCCAGCTCACCACACACGGGCTGGAACACTGAAGCTTTCTTT. Residues: CASSPHTGWNTEAFF.

The CDR3 loop reads CASSIGHRTVGGYTF. CDR3 nucleotides: TGTGCCAGTAGTATAGGGCACAGGACGGTGGGTGGCTACACCTTC. This rearrangement joins TRBV19 to TRBJ1-2; possibly TRBD1 for D (5 bases). The V end lost 1 base, the J end lost 7 bases, and 16 bases lay between the germline ends. The germline V gene encodes CDR1 LNHDA and CDR2 SQIVND (reference sequence). CDR3 length equals 15 residues.

The chain couples TRBV6-6 to TRBJ1-2; possibly TRBD1 for D (6 bases). CDR1 is MNHNY, CDR2 SVGAGI, per germline (reference sequence). This CDR3 contains 15 residues. V dropped 0 bases and J dropped 5 bases, with 13 bases sitting between them. CDR3 DNA: TGTGCCAGCAGTTACTCGTCAGGGGCGGGATATGGCTACACCTTC. Its protein product is CASSYSSGAGYGYTF.

The rearrangement joins TRBV6-1 to TRBJ1-1; the D gene is possibly TRBD1 (5 bases). V was trimmed by 2 bases and J by 8 bases, leaving 12 bases between them. Germline V gene lookup returns CDR1 MNHNS and CDR2 SASEGT. This CDR3 comprises 13 residues. In DNA form, the CDR3 reads TGTGCCAGCAGTGAATGGGGGTGGAGGGAAGCTTTCTTT. Encoded protein: CASSEWGWREAFF.

The V gene is TRBV12-5, the J gene TRBJ2-5, with D maybe TRBD1 (5 bases). This CDR3 region has 13 residues. Germline V CDR1 and CDR2: LGHNT, FRNRAP. The V and J ends lost 2 bases and 5 bases respectively, with 9 bases between them. The CDR3 region has the DNA TGTGCTAGTGGTTTGTCAGGGTGGGAGACCCAGTACTTC. As protein: CASGLSGWETQYF. Using reference TRBV12-5 and TRBJ2-5 for the parts outside the CDR3, the full variable domain is DARVTQTPRHKVTEMGQEVTMRCQPILGHNTVFWYRQTMMQGLELLAYFRNRAPLDDSGMPKDRFSAEMPDATLATLKIQPSEPRDSAVYFCASGLSGWETQYFGPGTRLLVL.

The chain joins TRBV29-1 to TRBJ2-6, with D tentatively TRBD1 or TRBD2 (5 bases each). The CDR3 is 15 residues long. V was shortened by 4 bases and J by 0 bases, with 10 bases between the two germline ends. Germline-derived CDR1 and CDR2 are SQVTM and ANQGSEA. CDR3 in amino acids: CSVGGADSGANVLTF. The CDR3 coding sequence is TGCAGCGTTGGAGGGGCAGACTCTGGGGCCAACGTCCTGACTTTC.

The chain combines TRBV19 with TRBJ2-1, with 9 bases lining up with TRBD1. V lost 5 bases to trimming and J lost 8 bases; unmatched junction nucleotides: 7. This CDR3 has 14 residues. Germline CDR1 and CDR2: LNHDA and SQIVND (reference sequence). This CDR3 is CASSVGQGLDEQFF. For the CDR3, the DNA is TGTGCCAGTAGTGTAGGACAGGGGCTCGATGAGCAGTTCTTC.

Regarding this clone: Other DNA sequences in the same sample also yield this CDR3. This sequence joins TRBV6-5 and TRBJ2-5; D could derive from TRBD1 or TRBD2 (6 bases each). The V end was cut by 2 bases, the J end by 4 bases, with 11 bases between. The CDR3 consists of 14 residues. The germline CDR1 and CDR2 sequences are MNHEY and SVGAGI. DNA of the CDR3: TGTGCCAGCAGTTACCGGGGGCCCAGAGAGACCCAGTACTTC. It is translated as CASSYRGPRETQYF.

The chain recombines TRBV7-2 with TRBJ1-5; a possible D gene is TRBD1 (6 bases). Trimming shortened V by 1 base and J by 6 bases, and 10 bases separated the two germline ends. The CDR3 loop spans 14 amino acids. CDR1 is SGHTA and CDR2 is FQGNSA in the germline V gene. The DNA of the CDR3 is TGTGCCAGCAGCTTAGTCCAGGGGCCTCAGCCCCAGCATTTT. Protein sequence: CASSLVQGPQPQHF.

The J gene is TRBJ1-2, the V gene TRBV18; D is possibly TRBD1 (6 bases). This CDR3 comprises 14 residues. V was shortened by 3 bases and J by 2 bases, with 10 bases between the two germline ends. Germline V gene lookup returns CDR1 KGHSH and CDR2 LQKENI. Here the CDR3 reads CASSPGAENYGYTF. The CDR3, as DNA: TGTGCCAGCTCACCGGGGGCAGAGAACTATGGCTACACCTTC.

The chain joins TRBV10-3 to TRBJ2-1, with D perhaps TRBD2 (6 bases). V was trimmed by 11 bases and J by 1 base, leaving 18 bases between them. The CDR3 runs to 15 residues. The germline gives CDR1 ENHRY, CDR2 SYGVKD. CDR3 bases: TGTGCCTCTCGGCGGGAAGGCGTATCCTACAATGAGCAGTTCTTC. This encodes CASRREGVSYNEQFF.

This chain uses TRBV19 with TRBJ1-1; 11 bases match TRBD1. Germline-derived CDR1 and CDR2 are LNHDA and SQIVND (reference sequence). The CDR3 covers 14 residues. Trimming took 5 bases from V and 10 from J; bases not matched to a gene: 9. CDR3 sequence reads: CASSPRTGGGRAFF. The CDR3 bases are TGTGCCAGTAGTCCTCGGACAGGGGGCGGGAGAGCTTTCTTT.

This sequence joins TRBV29-1 and TRBJ1-2; weak D call: TRBD1 (5 bases). The CDR3 covers 12 residues. V dropped 7 bases and J dropped 3 bases, with 12 bases sitting between them. Germline V CDR1 and CDR2: SQVTM, ANQGSEA. The DNA for the CDR3 is TGCAGCGGGGGGGGTTTAGACTATGGCTACACCTTC. It specifies CSGGGLDYGYTF.

The chain joins TRBV6-5 to TRBJ1-2; 11 bases match TRBD1. The J segment lost 2 bases and the V segment lost 6 bases, leaving 5 bases of the junction unmatched. Germline lookup yields CDR1 MNHEY and CDR2 SVGAGI. The CDR3 has 15 amino acids. The CDR3 DNA is TGTGCCAGCAGACTTTGGACAGGGGGCAACTATGGCTACACCTTC. Protein sequence: CASRLWTGGNYGYTF.

This clone was found a few times. This chain links TRBV6-6 with TRBJ1-1; perhaps TRBD1 as D (5 bases). The V gene lost 7 bases and the J gene lost 4 bases, with 13 bases spanning the gap. In germline, CDR1 is MNHNY, CDR2 SVGAGI (reference sequence). The CDR3 loop spans 13 amino acids. CDR3 sequence (DNA): TGTGCCAGCAATACAGGTACGGGCACTGAAGCTTTCTTT. This encodes CASNTGTGTEAFF.

This chain connects TRBV18 to TRBJ1-5, with TRBD1 identical over 8 bases. With V trimmed by 3 bases and J by 3 bases, 7 bases remained unmatched. Germline-derived CDR1 and CDR2 are KGHSH and LQKENI. CDR3 length: 16 residues. CDR3 sequence: CASSPLGQGDNQPQHF. CDR3 coding DNA: TGTGCCAGCTCACCCTTAGGACAGGGCGACAATCAGCCCCAGCATTTT.

This clone was counted between two and nine times. The rearrangement joins TRBV9 to TRBJ1-3; D is perhaps TRBD1 (6 bases). This CDR3 region has 14 residues. Germline values: CDR1 SGDLS, CDR2 YYNGEE. Deletions cut 0 bases from V and 3 bases from J, with 7 bases between. CDR3 in amino acids: CASSVGGGGNTIYF. In DNA form, the CDR3 reads TGTGCCAGCAGCGTAGGAGGGGGTGGAAACACCATATATTTT.

The rearrangement uses TRBV15 and TRBJ2-3, with D unclear. The CDR3 extends over 15 amino acids. V was pared by 0 bases and J by 4 bases, with 11 bases between. CDR1 and CDR2 from the germline V gene are LNHNV and YYDKDF (reference sequence). CDR3 sequence reads: CATSRDGPVSDTQYF. As DNA, the CDR3 is TGTGCCACCAGCAGAGATGGGCCAGTGTCAGATACGCAGTATTTT.

The chain combines TRBV9 with TRBJ1-1, with no clear D. The CDR3 runs 13 residues. Germline V lookup: CDR1 SGDLS, CDR2 YYNGEE. V was trimmed by 2 bases and J by 1 base, leaving 6 bases between them. For the CDR3, the DNA is TGTGCCAGCAGCGTGGCTGGGAACACTGAAGCTTTCTTT. It codes for CASSVAGNTEAFF. The variable domain in full, completed from reference TRBV9 and TRBJ1-1, reads DSGVTQTPKHLITATGQRVTLRCSPRSGDLSVYWYQQSLDQGLQFLIQYYNGEERAKGNILERFSAQQFPDLHSELNLSSLELGDSALYFCASSVAGNTEAFFGQGTRLTVV.

This clone was observed a few times. V is TRBV5-1 and J is TRBJ2-3; 7 bases align to TRBD1. The CDR3 spans 15 residues. Germline CDR1 and CDR2: SGHRS and YFSETQ. V was clipped by 5 bases and J by 2 bases; unmatched bases: 8. CDR3 in DNA: TGCGCCAGCAGTACCCCGGGACAGCTCACAGATACGCAGTATTTT. It encodes CASSTPGQLTDTQYF.

This clone has just one count. The chain carries TRBV6-4 and TRBJ2-1, with D uncertain. This CDR3 has 14 residues. Germline V gene data show CDR1 as MRHNA and CDR2 as SNTAGT. Trimming removed 0 bases at V and 6 bases at J, with 9 bases between. The CDR3 region is CASSDSGIANEQFF. CDR3 nucleotide sequence: TGTGCCAGCAGTGACTCGGGGATCGCCAATGAGCAGTTCTTC.

The rearrangement joins TRBV6-5 to TRBJ2-7; D assignment may be TRBD1 or TRBD2 (5 bases each). Germline V gene sequence: CDR1 MNHEY, CDR2 SVGAGI. With 0 bases removed from V and 1 base from J, the gap between germline ends came to 10 bases. CDR3 length: 15 amino acids. Here the CDR3 reads CASSYSRGSSYEQYF. CDR3 in DNA: TGTGCCAGCAGTTACTCGAGGGGTTCGTCCTACGAGCAGTACTTC.

This clone has only one observation. The chain joins TRBV2 to TRBJ2-5; 10 positions agree with TRBD2. With V trimmed by 7 bases and J by 0 bases, 14 bases remained unmatched. Looked up from germline, CDR1 is SNHLY and CDR2 is FYNNEI. The CDR3 is 18 residues long. CDR3 sequence: CASMGWLAGALYQETQYF. The CDR3 region has the DNA TGTGCCAGCATGGGCTGGCTAGCGGGGGCCCTGTACCAAGAGACCCAGTACTTC.

V usage is TRBV6-5 and J usage is TRBJ2-1; perhaps TRBD2 as D (5 bases). This CDR3 region has 15 residues. Trimming removed 7 bases from V and 1 base from J, with 14 bases in between. Looked up from germline, CDR1 is MNHEY and CDR2 is SVGAGI. The CDR3 protein is CASTGRGRSYNEQFF. CDR3 nucleotide sequence: TGTGCCAGCACAGGACGGGGTAGATCCTACAATGAGCAGTTCTTC.

DNA for the CDR3: TGTGCCAGCAGTGAACAGGGGGCCGAGCAGTACGTC. Translated: CASSEQGAEQYV. The chain recombines TRBV28 with TRBJ2-7, with 9 bases aligning to TRBD1. There are 12 residues in the CDR3. Germline-derived CDR1 and CDR2 are MDHEN and SYDVKM. The V segment lost 5 bases and the J segment 6 bases; nucleotides outside the gene matches: 2.

The rearrangement links TRBV11-3 to TRBJ2-1, with 10 bases identical to TRBD2. The length of the CDR3 is 18 residues. Germline V gene lookup returns CDR1 SGHNT and CDR2 YENEEA. V lost 0 bases, J lost 7 bases, and 12 bases stayed unmatched. The CDR3 is CASSLDWASGGPRNEQFF. DNA of the CDR3: TGTGCCAGCAGCTTAGATTGGGCTAGCGGGGGCCCCAGGAATGAGCAGTTCTTC.